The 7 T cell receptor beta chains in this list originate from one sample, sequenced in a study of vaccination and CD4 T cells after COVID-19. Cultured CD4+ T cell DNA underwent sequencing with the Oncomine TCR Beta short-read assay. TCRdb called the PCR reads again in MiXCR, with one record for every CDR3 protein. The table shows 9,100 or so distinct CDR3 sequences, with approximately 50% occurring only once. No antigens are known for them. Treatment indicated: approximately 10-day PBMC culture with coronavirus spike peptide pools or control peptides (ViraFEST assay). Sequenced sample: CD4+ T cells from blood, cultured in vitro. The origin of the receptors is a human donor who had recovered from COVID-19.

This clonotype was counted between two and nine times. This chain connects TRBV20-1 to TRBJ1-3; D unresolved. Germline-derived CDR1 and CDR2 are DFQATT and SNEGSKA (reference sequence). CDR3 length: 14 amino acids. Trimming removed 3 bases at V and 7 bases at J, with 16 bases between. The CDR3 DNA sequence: TGCAGTGCTAGGAGGGCAGGCCCTCAGAACACCATATATTTT. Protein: CSARRAGPQNTIYF.

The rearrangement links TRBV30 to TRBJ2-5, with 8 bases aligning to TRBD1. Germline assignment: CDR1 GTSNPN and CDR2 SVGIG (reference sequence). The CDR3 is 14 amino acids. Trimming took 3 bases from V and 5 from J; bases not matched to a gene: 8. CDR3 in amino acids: CAWSTGQGRETQYF. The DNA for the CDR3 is TGTGCCTGGAGCACCGGACAGGGCAGGGAGACCCAGTACTTC.

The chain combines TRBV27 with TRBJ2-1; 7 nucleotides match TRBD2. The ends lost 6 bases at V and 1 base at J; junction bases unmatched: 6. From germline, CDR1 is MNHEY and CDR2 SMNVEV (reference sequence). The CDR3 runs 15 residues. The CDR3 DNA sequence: TGTGCCAGCAGCGGAAGGGGAGGGTCCTACAATGAGCAGTTCTTC. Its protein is CASSGRGGSYNEQFF.

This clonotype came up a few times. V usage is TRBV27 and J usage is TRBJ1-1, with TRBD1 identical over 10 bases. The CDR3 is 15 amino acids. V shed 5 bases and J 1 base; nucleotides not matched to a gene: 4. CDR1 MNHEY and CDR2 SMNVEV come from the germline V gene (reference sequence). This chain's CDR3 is CASSPRQGANTEAFF. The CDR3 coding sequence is TGTGCCAGCAGTCCCCGACAGGGGGCGAACACTGAAGCTTTCTTT.

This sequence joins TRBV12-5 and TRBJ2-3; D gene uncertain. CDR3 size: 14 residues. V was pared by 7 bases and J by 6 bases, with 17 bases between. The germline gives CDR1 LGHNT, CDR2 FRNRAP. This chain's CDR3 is CASAPGDRPDTQYF. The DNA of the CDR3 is TGTGCTAGTGCCCCTGGGGATCGCCCTGATACGCAGTATTTT.

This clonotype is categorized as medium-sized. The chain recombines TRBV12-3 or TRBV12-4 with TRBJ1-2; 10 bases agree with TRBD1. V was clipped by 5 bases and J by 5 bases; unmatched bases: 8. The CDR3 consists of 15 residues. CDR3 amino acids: CASSLRTGGDYGYTF. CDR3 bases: TGTGCCAGCAGTCTACGGACAGGGGGTGATTATGGCTACACCTTC.

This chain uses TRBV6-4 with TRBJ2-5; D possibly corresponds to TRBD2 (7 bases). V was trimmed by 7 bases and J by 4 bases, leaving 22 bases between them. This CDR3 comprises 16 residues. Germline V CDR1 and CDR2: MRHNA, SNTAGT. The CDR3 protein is CASTVGGQGTRETQYF. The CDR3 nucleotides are TGTGCCAGCACCGTGGGGGGGCAGGGGACACGAGAGACCCAGTACTTC.